This T cell receptor (beta chain) was found in a study of shared clonotypes between healthy human individuals. None of the donors, who were healthy HIV-negative adults, had recently had acute infections or vaccinations. Splitting of CD4+ cells produced CD45RA+ naive and CD45RA-negative memory subsets. General study points: The naive CD4 repertoires of a handful of donors were compared, and roughly 5% of clonotypes were shared. Naive subsets generally exceeded memory subsets in estimated richness.

Produced via immunoSEQ multiplex PCR; TCRdb's table is partial and in-frame only. The data contain about 990,000 clones, around three quarters of them singletons. Regarding this clone: Its antigen is as yet unknown.

Germline CDR1 SGHKS, CDR2 YYEKEE (reference sequence). V was trimmed by 3 bases and J by 5 bases, leaving 18 bases between them. The CDR3 length is 15 residues. Sequences were obtained from memory CD4+ T cells from PBMCs. As to subset: CD45RA-negative fraction. The rearrangement uses TRBV5-5 and TRBJ2-7; weak D call: TRBD2 (6 bases). The sequence derives from a man younger than 35 in good health. Some clones in this sample may be carry-over from other donors' samples. CDR3 loop: CASSSPGTPGHEQYF. The CDR3 nucleotides read TGTGCCAGCAGCTCACCCGGGACTCCGGGACACGAGCAGTACTTC.